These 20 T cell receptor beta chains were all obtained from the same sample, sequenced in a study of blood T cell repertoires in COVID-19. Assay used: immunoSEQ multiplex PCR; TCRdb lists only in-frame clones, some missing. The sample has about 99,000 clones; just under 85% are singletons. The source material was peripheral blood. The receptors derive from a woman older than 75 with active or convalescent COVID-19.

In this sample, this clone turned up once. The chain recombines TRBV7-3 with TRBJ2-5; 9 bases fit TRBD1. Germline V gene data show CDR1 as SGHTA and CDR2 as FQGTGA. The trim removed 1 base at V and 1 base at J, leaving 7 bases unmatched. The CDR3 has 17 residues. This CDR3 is CASSLRGGTGIQETQYF. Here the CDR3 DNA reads TGTGCCAGCAGCTTAAGGGGCGGGACAGGGATCCAAGAGACCCAGTACTTC.

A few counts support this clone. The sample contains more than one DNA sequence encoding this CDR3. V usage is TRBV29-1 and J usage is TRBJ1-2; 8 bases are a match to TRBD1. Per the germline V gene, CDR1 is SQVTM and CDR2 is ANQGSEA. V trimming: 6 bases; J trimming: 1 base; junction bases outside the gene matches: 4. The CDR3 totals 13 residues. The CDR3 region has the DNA TGCAGCGTCGACAGGGGTTTTAACTATGGCTACACCTTC. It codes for CSVDRGFNYGYTF.

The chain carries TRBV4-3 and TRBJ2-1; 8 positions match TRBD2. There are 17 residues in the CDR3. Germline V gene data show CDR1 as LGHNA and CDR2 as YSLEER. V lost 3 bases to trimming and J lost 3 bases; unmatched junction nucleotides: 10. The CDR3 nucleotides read TGCGCCAGCAGCCAGGCCCACGGGGGGGGTAGCTACAATGAGCAGTTCTTC. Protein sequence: CASSQAHGGGSYNEQFF.

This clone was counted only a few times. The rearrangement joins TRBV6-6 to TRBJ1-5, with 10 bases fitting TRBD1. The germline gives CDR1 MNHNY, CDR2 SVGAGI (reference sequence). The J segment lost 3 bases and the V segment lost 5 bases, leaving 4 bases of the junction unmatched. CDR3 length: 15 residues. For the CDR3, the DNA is TGTGCCAGCAGTGCGACAGGGGGCTACAATCAGCCCCAGCATTTT. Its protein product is CASSATGGYNQPQHF.

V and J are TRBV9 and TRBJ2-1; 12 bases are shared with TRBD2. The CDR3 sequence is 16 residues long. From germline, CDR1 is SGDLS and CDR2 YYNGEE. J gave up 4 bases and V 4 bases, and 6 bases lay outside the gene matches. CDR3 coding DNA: TGTGCCAGCAGCCTCACTAGCGGGAGGTCGTACAATGAGCAGTTCTTC. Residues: CASSLTSGRSYNEQFF. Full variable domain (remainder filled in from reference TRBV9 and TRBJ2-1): DSGVTQTPKHLITATGQRVTLRCSPRSGDLSVYWYQQSLDQGLQFLIQYYNGEERAKGNILERFSAQQFPDLHSELNLSSLELGDSALYFCASSLTSGRSYNEQFFGPGTRLTVL.

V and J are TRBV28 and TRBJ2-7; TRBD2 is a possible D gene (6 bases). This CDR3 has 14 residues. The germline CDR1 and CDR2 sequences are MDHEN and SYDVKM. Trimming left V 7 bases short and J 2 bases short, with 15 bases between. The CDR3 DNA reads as TGTGCCAGCAAGTCTCCTAGCGCCCCCTACGAGCAGTACTTC. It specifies CASKSPSAPYEQYF.

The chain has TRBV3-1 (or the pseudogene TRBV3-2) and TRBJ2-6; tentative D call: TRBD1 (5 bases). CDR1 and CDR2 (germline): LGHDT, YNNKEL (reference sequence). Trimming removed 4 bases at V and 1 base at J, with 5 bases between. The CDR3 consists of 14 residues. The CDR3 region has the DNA TGTGCCAGCAGCCCAGGGTCTGGGGCCAACGTCCTGACTTTC. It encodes CASSPGSGANVLTF.

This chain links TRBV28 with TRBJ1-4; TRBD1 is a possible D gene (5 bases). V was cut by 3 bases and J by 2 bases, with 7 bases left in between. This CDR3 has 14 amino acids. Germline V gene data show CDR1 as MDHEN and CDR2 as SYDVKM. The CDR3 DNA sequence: TGTGCCAGCAGTTTCAGACAGACTAATGAAAAACTGTTTTTT. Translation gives CASSFRQTNEKLFF.

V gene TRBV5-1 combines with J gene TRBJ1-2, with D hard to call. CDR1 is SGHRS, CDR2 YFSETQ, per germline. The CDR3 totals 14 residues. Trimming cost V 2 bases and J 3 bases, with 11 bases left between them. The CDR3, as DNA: TGCGCCAGCAGCTTAAAAGGCCAGGACTATGGCTACACCTTC. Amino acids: CASSLKGQDYGYTF.

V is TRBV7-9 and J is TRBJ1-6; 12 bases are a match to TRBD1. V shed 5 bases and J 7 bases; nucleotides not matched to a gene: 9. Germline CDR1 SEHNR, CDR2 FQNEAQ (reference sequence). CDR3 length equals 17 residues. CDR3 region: CASSPGTGGVGNSPLHF. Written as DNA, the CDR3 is TGTGCCAGCAGCCCAGGGACAGGGGGCGTGGGAAATTCACCCCTCCACTTT. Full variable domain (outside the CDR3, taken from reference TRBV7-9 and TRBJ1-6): DTGVSQNPRHKITKRGQNVTFRCDPISEHNRLYWYRQTLGQGPEFLTYFQNEAQLEKSRLLSDRFSAERPKGSFSTLEIQRTEQGDSAMYLCASSPGTGGVGNSPLHFGNGTRLTVT.

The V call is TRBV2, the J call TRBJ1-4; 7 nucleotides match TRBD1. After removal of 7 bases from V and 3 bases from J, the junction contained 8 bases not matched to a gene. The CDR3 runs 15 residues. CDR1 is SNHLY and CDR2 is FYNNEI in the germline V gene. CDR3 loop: CASKQGPSPNEKLFF. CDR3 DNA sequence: TGTGCCAGCAAACAGGGGCCAAGTCCTAATGAAAAACTGTTTTTT.

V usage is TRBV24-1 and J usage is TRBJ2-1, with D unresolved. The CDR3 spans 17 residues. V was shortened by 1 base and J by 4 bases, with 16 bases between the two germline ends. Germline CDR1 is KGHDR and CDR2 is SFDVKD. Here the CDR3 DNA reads TGTGCCACCAGTGATTTAACATCGTCACTATCGTACAATGAGCAGTTCTTC. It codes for CATSDLTSSLSYNEQFF.

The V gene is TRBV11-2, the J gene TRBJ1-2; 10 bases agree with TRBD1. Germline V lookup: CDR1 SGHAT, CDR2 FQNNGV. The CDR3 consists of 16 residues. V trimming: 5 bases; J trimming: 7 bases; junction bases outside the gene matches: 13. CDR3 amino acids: CASSARDRGYRRGYTF. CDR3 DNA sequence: TGTGCCAGCAGCGCGAGGGACAGGGGTTATCGGCGTGGCTACACCTTC.

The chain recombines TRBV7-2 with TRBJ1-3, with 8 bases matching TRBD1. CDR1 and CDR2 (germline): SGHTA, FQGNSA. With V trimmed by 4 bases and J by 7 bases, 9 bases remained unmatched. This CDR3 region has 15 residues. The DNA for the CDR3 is TGTGCCAGCAGCTCCGACTTTGCAGGGGGCAACACCATATATTTT. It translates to CASSSDFAGGNTIYF. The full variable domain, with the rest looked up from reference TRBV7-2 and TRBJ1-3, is GAGVSQSPSNKVTEKGKDVELRCDPISGHTALYWYRQSLGQGLEFLIYFQGNSAPDKSGLPSDRFSAERTGGSVSTLTIQRTQQEDSAVYLCASSSDFAGGNTIYFGEGSWLTVV.

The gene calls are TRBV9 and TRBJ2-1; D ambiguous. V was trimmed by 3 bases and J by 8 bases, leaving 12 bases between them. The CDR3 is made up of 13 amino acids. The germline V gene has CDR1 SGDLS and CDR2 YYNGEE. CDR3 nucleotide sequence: TGTGCCAGCAGCGATTCACCCGGAGATGAGCAGTTCTTC. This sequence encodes CASSDSPGDEQFF.

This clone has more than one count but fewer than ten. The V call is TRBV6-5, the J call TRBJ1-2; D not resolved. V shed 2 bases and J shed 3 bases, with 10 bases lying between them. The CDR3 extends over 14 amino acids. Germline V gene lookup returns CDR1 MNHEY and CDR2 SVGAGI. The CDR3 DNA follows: TGTGCCAGCAGTTACGGGGAGCGCTACTATGGCTACACCTTC. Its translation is CASSYGERYYGYTF.

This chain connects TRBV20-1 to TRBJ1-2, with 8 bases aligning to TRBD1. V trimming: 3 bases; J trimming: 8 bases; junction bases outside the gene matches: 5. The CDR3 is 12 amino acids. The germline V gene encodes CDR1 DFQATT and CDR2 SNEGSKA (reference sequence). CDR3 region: CSASRQGAGYTF. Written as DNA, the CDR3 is TGCAGTGCTAGTAGGCAGGGGGCGGGCTACACCTTC.

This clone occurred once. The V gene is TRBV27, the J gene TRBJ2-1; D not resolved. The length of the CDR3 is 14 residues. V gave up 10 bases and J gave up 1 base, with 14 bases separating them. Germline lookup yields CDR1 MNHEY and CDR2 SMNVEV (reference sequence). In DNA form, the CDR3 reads TGTGCCACCCCCCCCCGAGCGTCCTACAATGAGCAGTTCTTC. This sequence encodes CATPPRASYNEQFF.

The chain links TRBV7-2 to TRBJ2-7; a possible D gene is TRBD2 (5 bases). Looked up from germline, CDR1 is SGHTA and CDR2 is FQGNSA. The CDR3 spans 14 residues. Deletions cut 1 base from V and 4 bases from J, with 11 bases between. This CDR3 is CASSLDGPGYEQYF. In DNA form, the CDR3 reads TGTGCCAGCAGCTTAGACGGTCCGGGGTACGAGCAGTACTTC.

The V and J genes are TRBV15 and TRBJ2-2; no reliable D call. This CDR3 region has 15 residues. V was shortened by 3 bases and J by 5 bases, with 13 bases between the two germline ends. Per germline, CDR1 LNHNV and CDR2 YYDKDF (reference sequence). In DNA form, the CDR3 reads TGTGCCACCAGCAGGGAGCTGAAAGGTACCGGGGAGCTGTTTTTT. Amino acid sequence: CATSRELKGTGELFF.